This passage covers 12 T cell receptor beta chains from one sample sequenced in a study of cytomegalovirus exposure and HLA in healthy donors. Amplification used 60 Vbeta primers and 13 Jbeta primers. TCRdb's table, derived via immunoSEQ multiplex PCR, lists solely in-frame clones and lacks some. The sample lists 59,000 or so clones; over 75% were seen once. Sequencing was done on a sample of PBMCs. The receptors originated from a female donor in good health and CMV-seronegative.

This clone has a single count. This chain joins TRBV5-1 and TRBJ2-6; unclear D gene. The CDR3 runs 17 residues. Trimming cost V 0 bases and J 0 bases, with 10 bases left between them. Germline CDR1 reads SGHRS; CDR2 reads YFSETQ. CDR3 protein: CASSLGAPSSGANVLTF. The CDR3 coding sequence is TGCGCCAGCAGCTTGGGGGCACCCAGCTCTGGGGCCAACGTCCTGACTTTC.

The chain has TRBV5-1 and TRBJ1-2; 10 bases line up with TRBD1. In germline, CDR1 is SGHRS, CDR2 YFSETQ. The CDR3 consists of 14 residues. V dropped 0 bases and J dropped 4; count of bases not matched to a gene: 0. CDR3 amino acids: CASSLGDRGYGYTF. The CDR3 DNA follows: TGCGCCAGCAGCTTGGGGGACAGGGGCTATGGCTACACCTTC.

The chain uses TRBV9 and TRBJ2-1; perhaps TRBD2 as D (5 bases). Germline values: CDR1 SGDLS, CDR2 YYNGEE. The germline V and J ends were trimmed by 3 bases and 0 bases, with 13 bases remaining between them. The CDR3 totals 16 residues. CDR3 nucleotides: TGTGCCAGCAGCGACCCGGACTTGAGCTCCTACAATGAGCAGTTCTTC. This sequence encodes CASSDPDLSSYNEQFF. Looking up the rest from reference TRBV9 and TRBJ2-1 gives the full variable domain: DSGVTQTPKHLITATGQRVTLRCSPRSGDLSVYWYQQSLDQGLQFLIQYYNGEERAKGNILERFSAQQFPDLHSELNLSSLELGDSALYFCASSDPDLSSYNEQFFGPGTRLTVL.

This clone showed up just once. The rearrangement uses TRBV7-9 and TRBJ2-6; 8 nucleotides align to TRBD1. This CDR3 has 18 residues. J gave up 0 bases and V 10 bases, and 14 bases lay outside the gene matches. Per germline, CDR1 SEHNR and CDR2 FQNEAQ (reference sequence). In nucleotides, the CDR3 is TGTGCCAACCAACCTAAACAGGGGGTGATCTCTGGGGCCAACGTCCTGACTTTC. This sequence encodes CANQPKQGVISGANVLTF.

The chain recombines TRBV5-5 with TRBJ2-3; TRBD1 is a possible D gene (6 bases). The germline V gene encodes CDR1 SGHKS and CDR2 YYEKEE (reference sequence). This CDR3 is 17 amino acids long. Trimming removed 5 bases at V and 5 bases at J, with 24 bases between. The CDR3 here is CASRQEVAGAVKDTQYF. The CDR3 region has the DNA TGTGCCAGCAGACAGGAGGTCGCAGGGGCGGTCAAAGATACGCAGTATTTT.

This clone came up a few times. This chain links TRBV6-1 with TRBJ1-4; D is undetermined. Trimming cost V 7 bases and J 6 bases, with 12 bases left between them. The CDR3 consists of 13 residues. Germline CDR1 reads MNHNS; CDR2 reads SASEGT. CDR3 protein: CASTPGRYEKLFF. CDR3 DNA: TGTGCCAGCACTCCCGGGAGGTATGAAAAACTGTTTTTT.

As for this clone: Other DNA sequences of this sample code for an identical CDR3. V is TRBV5-1 and J is TRBJ2-7; TRBD1 agrees at 8 bases. Germline CDR1 is SGHRS and CDR2 is YFSETQ. With V trimmed by 2 bases and J by 3 bases, 1 base remained unmatched. This CDR3 spans 13 amino acids. This CDR3 is CASSLTGGYEQYF. CDR3 coding DNA: TGCGCCAGCAGCTTAACAGGGGGCTACGAGCAGTACTTC.

The rearrangement links TRBV5-5 to TRBJ1-5; D is unclear. The germline V gene has CDR1 SGHKS and CDR2 YYEKEE (reference sequence). With 2 bases removed from V and 1 base from J, the gap between germline ends came to 10 bases. The CDR3 extends over 15 amino acids. CDR3 nucleotides: TGTGCCAGCAGCTTCGAATCCAGAAGCAATCAGCCCCAGCATTTT. Translating it yields CASSFESRSNQPQHF.

The rearrangement links TRBV27 to TRBJ1-1, with 7 bases that match TRBD1. Germline trimming cut 5 bases from V and 4 bases from J; bases unmatched to any gene: 7. Germline loops: CDR1 MNHEY, CDR2 SMNVEV (reference sequence). The CDR3 loop spans 14 amino acids. The CDR3 sequence: CASSAQQGSTEAFF. The CDR3 coding sequence is TGTGCCAGCAGTGCCCAACAGGGGTCCACTGAAGCTTTCTTT.

V is TRBV28 and J is TRBJ2-1; 9 bases are a match to TRBD1. Germline trimming cut 5 bases from V and 5 bases from J; bases unmatched to any gene: 7. The CDR3 contains 15 residues. Looked up from germline, CDR1 is MDHEN and CDR2 is SYDVKM. The CDR3 protein is CASSPGTGPHNEQFF. The CDR3, as DNA: TGTGCCAGCAGTCCCGGGACAGGGCCCCACAATGAGCAGTTCTTC.

This sequence joins TRBV5-1 and TRBJ2-1, with unresolved D. The CDR3 runs 16 residues. CDR1 is SGHRS and CDR2 is YFSETQ in the germline V gene. V dropped 1 base and J dropped 0 bases, with 11 bases sitting between them. CDR3: CASSLLQRSSYNEQFF. As DNA, the CDR3 is TGCGCCAGCAGCTTGCTTCAAAGGAGCTCCTACAATGAGCAGTTCTTC.

This clone came up once. This sequence joins TRBV19 and TRBJ1-1, with a possible D match to TRBD1 (5 bases). CDR1 LNHDA and CDR2 SQIVND come from the germline V gene (reference sequence). The CDR3 extends over 14 amino acids. V lost 3 bases and J lost 4, with 12 bases in between. The CDR3 sequence: CASSIYRIGTEAFF. The CDR3 region has the DNA TGTGCCAGTAGTATTTACAGGATCGGCACTGAAGCTTTCTTT.